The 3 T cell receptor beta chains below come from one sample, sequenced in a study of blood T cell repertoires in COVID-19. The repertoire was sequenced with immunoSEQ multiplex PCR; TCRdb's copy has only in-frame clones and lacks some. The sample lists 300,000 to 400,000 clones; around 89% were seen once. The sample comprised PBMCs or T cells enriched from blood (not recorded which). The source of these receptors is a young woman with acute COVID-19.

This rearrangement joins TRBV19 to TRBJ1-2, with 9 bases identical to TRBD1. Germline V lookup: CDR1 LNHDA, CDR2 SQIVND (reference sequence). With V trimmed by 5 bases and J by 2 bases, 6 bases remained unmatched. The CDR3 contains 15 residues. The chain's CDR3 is CASSAGTGFNYGYTF. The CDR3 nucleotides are TGTGCCAGTAGTGCCGGGACAGGGTTCAACTATGGCTACACCTTC.

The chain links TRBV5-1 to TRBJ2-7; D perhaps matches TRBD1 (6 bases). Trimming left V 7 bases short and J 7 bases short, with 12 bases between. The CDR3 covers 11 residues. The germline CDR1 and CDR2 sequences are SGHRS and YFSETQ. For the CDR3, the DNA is TGCGCCAGCTTACAGGGAGATGAGCAGTACTTC. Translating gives CASLQGDEQYF.

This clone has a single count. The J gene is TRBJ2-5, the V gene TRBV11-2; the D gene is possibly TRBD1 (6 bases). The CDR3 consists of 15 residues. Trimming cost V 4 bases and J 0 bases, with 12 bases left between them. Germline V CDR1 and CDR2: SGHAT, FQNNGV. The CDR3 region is CASSSGTGYQETQYF. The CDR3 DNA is TGTGCCAGCAGCTCGGGAACAGGGTACCAAGAGACCCAGTACTTC.